The 4 T cell receptor beta chains given below trace back to one sample, sequenced in a study of cytomegalovirus exposure and HLA in healthy donors. PCR used 60 Vbeta primers and 13 Jbeta primers. Profiling relied on immunoSEQ multiplex PCR, and the TCRdb table lists in-frame clones only, not all of them. The sample yields 40,000 or so clones, of which the top ten take up 3.5% to 4%. The sample taken for sequencing was PBMCs. The receptor set was obtained from a male donor in good health and CMV-seronegative.

The chain combines TRBV15 with TRBJ1-1; TRBD1 agrees at 7 bases. The germline gives CDR1 LNHNV, CDR2 YYDKDF (reference sequence). Trimming cost V 5 bases and J 5 bases; bases outside gene matches: 8. CDR3 length equals 14 residues. The CDR3, as DNA: TGTGCCACCAGCTCTTGGACAGGTATGACTGAAGCTTTCTTT. Protein sequence: CATSSWTGMTEAFF.

The chain couples TRBV28 to TRBJ1-2; D might be TRBD1 (6 bases). This CDR3 spans 15 amino acids. Trimming shortened V by 4 bases and J by 2 bases, and 14 bases separated the two germline ends. Germline V CDR1 and CDR2: MDHEN, SYDVKM. Written as DNA, the CDR3 is TGTGCCAGCAGTTCCCCTCCGGGACACAACTATGGCTACACCTTC. It translates to CASSSPPGHNYGYTF.

The chain combines TRBV5-4 with TRBJ1-4; the D gene is possibly TRBD1 (5 bases). V lost 4 bases and J 8 bases, leaving 18 bases between the germline ends. Germline lookup yields CDR1 SGHNT and CDR2 YYREEE (reference sequence). The CDR3 contains 15 residues. CDR3 DNA sequence: TGTGCCAGCAGCCGGAATGGGGGGATGGAAGAAAAACTGTTTTTT. Translation gives CASSRNGGMEEKLFF.

The chain employs TRBV7-9 and TRBJ1-6; D remains unclear. Trimming pared 5 bases from V and 4 bases from J, leaving 12 bases between. Germline V gives CDR1 SEHNR, CDR2 FQNEAQ (reference sequence). The CDR3 consists of 15 residues. This CDR3 reads CASSTEGDYNSPLHF. CDR3 nucleotide sequence: TGTGCCAGCAGCACAGAAGGCGATTATAATTCACCCCTCCACTTT.